This passage covers 25 T cell receptor beta chains from one sample sequenced in a study of T cells in Graves' hyperthyroidism and ophthalmopathy. Amplified TCR beta CDR3 regions derived from RNA transcripts. Using the HTBI primer set, a first-round RT-PCR was run on the TCR CDR3. TCRdb processed the multiplex PCR reads anew with MiXCR; each CDR3 protein has one entry. The sample consists of hundreds of thousands of distinct CDR3 sequences, 20% to 25% of them appearing once. Sequenced material: blood. These TCRs come from a man in his fifties with Graves' hyperthyroidism.

This clonotype has a handful of counts. This chain joins TRBV3-1 and TRBJ2-5; a weak D match, TRBD2 (7 bases). Trimming pared 1 base from V and 2 bases from J, leaving 11 bases between. Germline assignment: CDR1 LGHDT and CDR2 YNNKEL (reference sequence). The CDR3 is 15 residues long. CDR3 region: CASSQGGGLQETQYF. The CDR3 region has the DNA TGTGCCAGCAGCCAAGGGGGGGGCCTTCAAGAGACCCAGTACTTC.

This clonotype was counted a few times. The chain is built from TRBV27 and TRBJ2-1, with D perhaps matching TRBD2 (6 bases). The germline V gene has CDR1 MNHEY and CDR2 SMNVEV (reference sequence). V gave up 6 bases and J gave up 0 bases, with 12 bases separating them. This CDR3 region has 15 residues. The CDR3 sequence: CASRDSGSSYNEQFF. The DNA of the CDR3 is TGTGCCAGCAGGGATAGCGGCAGCTCCTACAATGAGCAGTTCTTC.

The V call is TRBV19, the J call TRBJ2-7; TRBD2 is a possible D gene (6 bases). The CDR3 has 16 amino acids. Trimming shortened V by 1 base and J by 0 bases, and 13 bases separated the two germline ends. Per the germline V gene, CDR1 is LNHDA and CDR2 is SQIVND (reference sequence). The CDR3 DNA reads TGTGCCAGTAGTATAGGCGGGGTGGAGAGCTCCTACGAGCAGTACTTC. Protein product: CASSIGGVESSYEQYF.

The rearrangement joins TRBV28 to TRBJ1-1; 8 bases are shared with TRBD1. From germline, CDR1 is MDHEN and CDR2 SYDVKM. After removal of 6 bases from V and 2 bases from J, the junction contained 11 bases not matched to a gene. This CDR3 is 16 amino acids long. CDR3 region: CASSYNPGGVNTEAFF. CDR3 nucleotide sequence: TGTGCCAGCAGCTATAATCCAGGGGGCGTAAACACTGAAGCTTTCTTT.

This clonotype was seen a handful of times. This sequence joins TRBV11-2 and TRBJ2-7; 9 bases are a match to TRBD2. Losses at the gene ends were 8 bases for V and 6 bases for J; bases not matched to a gene: 11. Germline-derived CDR1 and CDR2 are SGHAT and FQNNGV. This CDR3 is built from 14 residues. The CDR3 spells CASSTGLAFLEQYF. CDR3 in DNA: TGTGCCAGCTCAACGGGACTAGCTTTCCTCGAGCAGTACTTC.

This clonotype was counted only a few times. The V and J genes are TRBV2 and TRBJ1-4; TRBD1 might be the D (6 bases). V dropped 8 bases and J dropped 2 bases, with 15 bases sitting between them. Germline V lookup: CDR1 SNHLY, CDR2 FYNNEI. The CDR3 extends over 15 amino acids. The CDR3 protein is CASARQGLTNEKLFF. CDR3 nucleotides: TGTGCCAGCGCCCGCCAGGGGCTCACTAATGAAAAACTGTTTTTT.

The chain joins TRBV12-3 or TRBV12-4 to TRBJ2-1; D unclear. Trimming cost V 3 bases and J 6 bases, with 12 bases left between them. The CDR3 is made up of 14 amino acids. The CDR3 coding sequence is TGTGCCAGCAGTTTCGGCTGGGCGCCCAATGAGCAGTTCTTC. Protein product: CASSFGWAPNEQFF.

The gene calls are TRBV7-9 and TRBJ2-2; 9 nucleotides agree with TRBD2. The V segment lost 5 bases and the J segment 8 bases; nucleotides outside the gene matches: 18. There are 18 residues in the CDR3. From germline, CDR1 is SEHNR and CDR2 FQNEAQ (reference sequence). The CDR3 loop reads CASSPWPRASGTKGELFF. The CDR3 nucleotides are TGTGCCAGCAGCCCCTGGCCCCGGGCTAGCGGGACAAAGGGGGAGCTGTTTTTT.

This clonotype showed up many times. The chain uses TRBV7-9 and TRBJ2-7, with 15 nucleotides matching TRBD2. V gave up 1 base and J gave up 4 bases; unmatched junction bases: 2. This CDR3 has 16 amino acids. The V gene's germline CDR1 is SEHNR and CDR2 FQNEAQ (reference sequence). The chain's CDR3 is CASSLVGTSGRYEQYF. CDR3 DNA: TGTGCCAGCAGCTTAGTAGGGACTAGCGGGAGGTACGAGCAGTACTTC.

V usage is TRBV20-1 and J usage is TRBJ1-2, with D hard to call. Germline V gene lookup returns CDR1 DFQATT and CDR2 SNEGSKA (reference sequence). The CDR3 runs 13 residues. CDR3 in DNA: TGCAGCGCAAACGAGGCAACCAGAGGGGGCTACACCTTC. Protein product: CSANEATRGGYTF.

CDR3 in amino acids: CASSPFGGANYGYTF. DNA for the CDR3: TGTGCCAGCAGTCCCTTTGGGGGCGCTAACTATGGCTACACCTTC. The V call is TRBV7-3, the J call TRBJ1-2; tentatively, D is TRBD1 (6 bases). V lost 6 bases and J 0 bases, leaving 14 bases between the germline ends. In germline, CDR1 is SGHTA, CDR2 FQGTGA. This CDR3 has 15 amino acids.

This clonotype appeared a few times. The rearrangement links TRBV20-1 to TRBJ2-3; 9 bases map to TRBD2. The V gene's germline CDR1 is DFQATT and CDR2 SNEGSKA (reference sequence). The J segment lost 8 bases and the V segment lost 5 bases, leaving 11 bases of the junction unmatched. CDR3 length: 14 amino acids. The CDR3 DNA is TGCAGTGCTCCTAATCCGACTAGCGGCCCTACGCAGTATTTT. It codes for CSAPNPTSGPTQYF.

The CDR3 spells CSARDSGAYTGELFF. Written as DNA, the CDR3 is TGCAGTGCTAGAGATTCGGGCGCCTACACCGGGGAGCTGTTTTTT. The chain has TRBV20-1 and TRBJ2-2; no clear D. Germline lookup yields CDR1 DFQATT and CDR2 SNEGSKA (reference sequence). Trimming cost V 0 bases and J 3 bases, with 11 bases left between them. This CDR3 has 15 amino acids.

This chain joins TRBV20-1 and TRBJ2-3; D may be TRBD1 (6 bases). The CDR3 has 13 amino acids. CDR1 is DFQATT, CDR2 SNEGSKA, per germline (reference sequence). CDR3 in DNA: TGCAGCGGACACAGGGCCGGTACAGATACGCAGTATTTT. It codes for CSGHRAGTDTQYF.

Many counts were recorded for this clonotype. The chain has TRBV12-3 or TRBV12-4 and TRBJ2-7; 14 bases line up with TRBD2. Trimming cost V 3 bases and J 5 bases; bases outside gene matches: 9. The CDR3 sequence is 17 residues long. CDR3 sequence: CASSFRGTSGSRHEQYF. The CDR3 nucleotides are TGTGCCAGCAGTTTCCGGGGGACTAGCGGGAGTCGGCACGAGCAGTACTTC.

The V gene is TRBV6-2 or TRBV6-3, the J gene TRBJ2-4; no firm D call. The CDR3 sequence is 11 residues long. Looked up from germline, CDR1 is MNHEY and CDR2 is SVGEGT. Trimming cost V 5 bases and J 14 bases, with 13 bases left between them. CDR3 in amino acids: CASSNGRIEYF. CDR3 sequence (DNA): TGTGCCAGCAGTAACGGACGGATAGAGTACTTC.

There are a few counts of this clonotype. The chain employs TRBV7-3 and TRBJ2-3; possible D gene TRBD2, 7 bases. CDR1 and CDR2 (germline): SGHTA, FQGTGA. Deletions cut 5 bases from V and 5 bases from J, with 17 bases between. This CDR3 has 15 residues. The DNA of the CDR3 is TGTGCCAGCAGCCTGGGGGGGATCAGGGGAGATACGCAGTATTTT. Protein sequence: CASSLGGIRGDTQYF.

The chain joins TRBV6-1 to TRBJ1-5; D is unresolved. The germline CDR1 and CDR2 sequences are MNHNS and SASEGT. V lost 3 bases, J lost 6 bases, and 0 bases lay in between. CDR3 length equals 10 residues. CDR3 coding DNA: TGTGCCAGCAGTGATCAGCCCCAGCATTTT. Its protein product is CASSDQPQHF.

J is TRBJ2-3 and V is TRBV10-1; D is uncertain. The germline V gene encodes CDR1 WNHNN and CDR2 SYGVQD (reference sequence). Trimming pared 1 base from V and 0 bases from J, leaving 11 bases between. The CDR3 has 16 residues. DNA of the CDR3: TGCGCCAGCAGTGAGTTTGAAGCTTCTAGCACAGATACGCAGTATTTT. Its translation is CASSEFEASSTDTQYF.

In its sample, this clonotype was seen a few times. This chain connects TRBV6-2 or TRBV6-3 to TRBJ2-7; D ambiguous. Trimming cost V 2 bases and J 3 bases, with 11 bases left between them. Per germline, CDR1 MNHEY and CDR2 SVGEGT. The CDR3 extends over 14 amino acids. The CDR3 DNA is TGTGCCAGCAGTTACCCTGCTCCGGACTACGAGCAGTACTTC. This sequence encodes CASSYPAPDYEQYF.

J is TRBJ2-2 and V is TRBV5-1; TRBD2 matches at 9 bases. V was clipped by 4 bases and J by 4 bases; unmatched bases: 11. The CDR3 totals 17 residues. The germline V gene has CDR1 SGHRS and CDR2 YFSETQ. The CDR3 DNA sequence: TGCGCCAGCAGCCGGTCACCAGCGGGAGGACTCACCGGGGAGCTGTTTTTT. It is translated as CASSRSPAGGLTGELFF.

This clonotype was detected a few times. J is TRBJ2-7 and V is TRBV10-3; 9 nucleotides line up with TRBD1. CDR3 length: 16 residues. The J segment lost 3 bases and the V segment lost 3 bases, leaving 9 bases of the junction unmatched. Germline assignment: CDR1 ENHRY and CDR2 SYGVKD. CDR3 DNA sequence: TGTGCCATCAGTGACACCGGGACAGGGAAAAACTACGAGCAGTACTTC. Encoded protein: CAISDTGTGKNYEQYF.

The chain joins TRBV28 to TRBJ1-1; D unresolved. CDR3 length equals 15 residues. CDR1 is MDHEN and CDR2 is SYDVKM in the germline V gene. V lost 5 bases and J 2 bases, leaving 15 bases between the germline ends. CDR3 loop: CASSRLMSRNTEAFF. The CDR3 DNA reads TGTGCCAGCAGTCGCCTAATGTCTCGTAACACTGAAGCTTTCTTT.

The chain carries TRBV19 and TRBJ2-2; 9 bases align to TRBD1. V was pared by 6 bases and J by 7 bases, with 6 bases of the junction left unmatched. This CDR3 has 14 amino acids. Germline CDR1 LNHDA, CDR2 SQIVND (reference sequence). As DNA, the CDR3 is TGTGCCAGTAGGGGACAGGGAGGAATCGGGGAGCTGTTTTTT. This sequence encodes CASRGQGGIGELFF.

The chain carries TRBV29-1 and TRBJ1-4; D unresolved. The germline V gene encodes CDR1 SQVTM and CDR2 ANQGSEA. This CDR3 has 13 residues. The CDR3 DNA reads as TGCAGTGCTAGAGCGACCCGAGGTGAAAAACTGTTTTTT. Encoded protein: CSARATRGEKLFF.